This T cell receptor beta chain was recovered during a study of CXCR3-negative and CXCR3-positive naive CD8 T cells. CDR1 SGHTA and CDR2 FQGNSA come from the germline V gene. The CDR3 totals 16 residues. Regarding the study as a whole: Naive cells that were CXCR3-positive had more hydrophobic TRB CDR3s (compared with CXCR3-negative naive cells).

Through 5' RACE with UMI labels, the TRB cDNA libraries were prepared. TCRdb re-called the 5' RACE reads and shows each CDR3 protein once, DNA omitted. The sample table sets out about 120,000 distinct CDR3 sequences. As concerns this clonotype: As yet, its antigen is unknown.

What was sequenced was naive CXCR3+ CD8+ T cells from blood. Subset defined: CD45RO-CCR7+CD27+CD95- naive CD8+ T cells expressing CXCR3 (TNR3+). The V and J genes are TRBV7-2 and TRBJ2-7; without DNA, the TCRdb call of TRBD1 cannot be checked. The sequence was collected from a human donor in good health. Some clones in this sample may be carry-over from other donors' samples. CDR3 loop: CASSLVWSGVLSEQYF. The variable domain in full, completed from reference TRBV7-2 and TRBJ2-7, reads GAGVSQSPSNKVTEKGKDVELRCDPISGHTALYWYRQSLGQGLEFLIYFQGNSAPDKSGLPSDRFSAERTGGSVSTLTIQRTQQEDSAVYLCASSLVWSGVLSEQYFGPGTRLTVT.